Below, one T cell receptor beta chain is given with its context. This CDR3 comprises 16 residues. Unmatched junction bases numbered 5, after V lost 0 bases and J lost 0 bases. Germline CDR1 LGHNA, CDR2 YNFKEQ. Sequenced by immunoSEQ multiplex PCR; TCRdb stores in-frame clones only, minus some. The sample lists about 17,000 clones; more than 75% were seen once. These data are taken from a study of T cell changes during pregnancy in multiple sclerosis. The source material was CD8+ T cells from peripheral blood mononuclear cells, sampled after pregnancy. The receptor was derived from a female donor with multiple sclerosis, enrolled in a pregnancy study. The rearrangement uses TRBV4-2 and TRBJ2-7; 7 bases match TRBD1. This CDR3 reads CASSQDPGQYSYEQYF. CDR3 DNA: TGTGCCAGCAGCCAAGATCCGGGACAGTACTCCTACGAGCAGTACTTC.